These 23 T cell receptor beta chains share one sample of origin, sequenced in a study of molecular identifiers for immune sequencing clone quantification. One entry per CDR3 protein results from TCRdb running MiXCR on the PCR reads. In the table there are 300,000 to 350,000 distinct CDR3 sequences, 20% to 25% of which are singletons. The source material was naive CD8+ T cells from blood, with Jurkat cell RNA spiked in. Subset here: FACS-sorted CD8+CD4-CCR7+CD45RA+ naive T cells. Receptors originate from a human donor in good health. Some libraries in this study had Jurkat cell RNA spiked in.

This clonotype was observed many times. The CDR3 is CASSQAVAGAGEQYF. The CDR3 DNA sequence: TGCGCCAGCAGCCAAGCGGTAGCGGGGGCAGGGGAGCAGTACTTC. The rearrangement uses TRBV4-3 and TRBJ2-7; 9 bases agree with TRBD2. V was pared by 1 base and J by 7 bases, with 8 bases of the junction left unmatched. This CDR3 is built from 15 residues. Germline V gene sequence: CDR1 LGHNA, CDR2 YSLEER.

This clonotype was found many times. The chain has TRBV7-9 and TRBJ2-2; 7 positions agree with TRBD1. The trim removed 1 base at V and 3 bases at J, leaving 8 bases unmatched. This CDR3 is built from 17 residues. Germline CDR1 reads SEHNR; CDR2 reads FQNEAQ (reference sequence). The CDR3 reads CASSLVGQAEDTGELFF. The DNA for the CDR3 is TGTGCCAGCAGCTTAGTTGGACAGGCTGAGGACACCGGGGAGCTGTTTTTT. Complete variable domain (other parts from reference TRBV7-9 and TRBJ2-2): DTGVSQNPRHKITKRGQNVTFRCDPISEHNRLYWYRQTLGQGPEFLTYFQNEAQLEKSRLLSDRFSAERPKGSFSTLEIQRTEQGDSAMYLCASSLVGQAEDTGELFFGEGSRLTVL.

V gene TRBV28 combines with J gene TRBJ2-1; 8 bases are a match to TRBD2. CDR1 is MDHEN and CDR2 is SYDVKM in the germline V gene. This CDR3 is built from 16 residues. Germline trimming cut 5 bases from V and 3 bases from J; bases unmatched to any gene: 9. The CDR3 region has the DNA TGTGCCAGCAGTCCCAGGCTAGCGGGCAACTACAATGAGCAGTTCTTC. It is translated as CASSPRLAGNYNEQFF.

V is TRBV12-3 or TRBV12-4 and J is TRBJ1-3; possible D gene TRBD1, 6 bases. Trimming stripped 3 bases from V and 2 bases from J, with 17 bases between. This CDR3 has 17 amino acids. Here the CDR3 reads CASSFNVGQTTGNTIYF. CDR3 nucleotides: TGTGCCAGCAGTTTTAACGTCGGACAGACCACTGGAAACACCATATATTTT.

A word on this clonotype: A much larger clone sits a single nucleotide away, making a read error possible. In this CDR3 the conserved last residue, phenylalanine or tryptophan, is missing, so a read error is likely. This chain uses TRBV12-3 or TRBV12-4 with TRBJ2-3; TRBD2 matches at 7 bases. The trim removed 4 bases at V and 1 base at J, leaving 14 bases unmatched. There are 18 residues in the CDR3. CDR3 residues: CASSSRPPSGSRTDTQYS. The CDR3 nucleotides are TGTGCCAGCAGTTCCCGCCCCCCTAGCGGATCCCGCACAGATACGCAGTATTCT.

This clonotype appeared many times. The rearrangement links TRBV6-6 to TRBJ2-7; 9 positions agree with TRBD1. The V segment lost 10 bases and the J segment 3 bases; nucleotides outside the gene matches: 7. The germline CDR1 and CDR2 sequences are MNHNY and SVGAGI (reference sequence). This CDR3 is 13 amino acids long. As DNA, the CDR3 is TGTGCCACCTCTGACAGGGGGATCTACGAGCAGTACTTC. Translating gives CATSDRGIYEQYF.

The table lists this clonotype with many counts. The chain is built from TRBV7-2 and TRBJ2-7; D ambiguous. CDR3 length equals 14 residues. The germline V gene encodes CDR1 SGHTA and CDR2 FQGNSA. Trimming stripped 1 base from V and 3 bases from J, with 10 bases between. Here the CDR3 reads CASSLVVLNYEQYF. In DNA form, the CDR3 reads TGTGCCAGCAGCTTAGTTGTACTAAACTACGAGCAGTACTTC.

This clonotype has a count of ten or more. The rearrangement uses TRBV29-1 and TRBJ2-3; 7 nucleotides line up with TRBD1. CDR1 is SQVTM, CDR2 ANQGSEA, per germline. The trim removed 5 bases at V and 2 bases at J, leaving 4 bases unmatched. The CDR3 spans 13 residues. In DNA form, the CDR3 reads TGCAGCGTTTGGACAGGAGACACAGATACGCAGTATTTT. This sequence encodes CSVWTGDTDTQYF.

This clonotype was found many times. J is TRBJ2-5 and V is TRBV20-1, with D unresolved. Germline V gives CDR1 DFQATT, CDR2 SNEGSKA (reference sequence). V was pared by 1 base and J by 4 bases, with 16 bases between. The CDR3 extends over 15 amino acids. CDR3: CSARAHWENLETQYF. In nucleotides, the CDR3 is TGCAGTGCTAGAGCTCACTGGGAAAATTTAGAGACCCAGTACTTC.

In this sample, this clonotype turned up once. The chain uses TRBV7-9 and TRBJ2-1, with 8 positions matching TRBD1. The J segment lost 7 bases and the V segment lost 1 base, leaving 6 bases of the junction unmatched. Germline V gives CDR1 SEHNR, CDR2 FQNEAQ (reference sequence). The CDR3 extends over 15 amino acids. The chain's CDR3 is CASSLEQGVKNEQFF. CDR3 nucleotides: TGTGCCAGCAGCTTAGAACAGGGGGTAAAGAATGAGCAGTTCTTC.

CDR3 in DNA: TGTGCCAGCAGCTGGGATGTTGGGGCTGGGTACGAGCAGTACTTC. Its protein product is CASSWDVGAGYEQYF. V is TRBV5-5 and J is TRBJ2-7, with D tentatively TRBD1 (5 bases). There are 15 residues in the CDR3. V was trimmed by 3 bases and J by 4 bases, leaving 17 bases between them. CDR1 SGHKS and CDR2 YYEKEE come from the germline V gene (reference sequence).

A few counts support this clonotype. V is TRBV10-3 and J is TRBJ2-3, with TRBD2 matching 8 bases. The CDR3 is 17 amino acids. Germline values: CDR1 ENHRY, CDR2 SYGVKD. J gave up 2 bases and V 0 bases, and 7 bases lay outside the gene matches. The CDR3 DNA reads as TGTGCCATCAGTGAGTCAGGGTTAGCGGGGCCCACAGATACGCAGTATTTT. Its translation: CAISESGLAGPTDTQYF.

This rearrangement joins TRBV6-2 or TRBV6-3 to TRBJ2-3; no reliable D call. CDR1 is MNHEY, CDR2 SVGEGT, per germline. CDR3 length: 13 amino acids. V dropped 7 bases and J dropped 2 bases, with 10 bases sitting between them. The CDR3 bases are TGTGCCAGCAATGCGGACCACACAGATACGCAGTATTTT. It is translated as CASNADHTDTQYF.

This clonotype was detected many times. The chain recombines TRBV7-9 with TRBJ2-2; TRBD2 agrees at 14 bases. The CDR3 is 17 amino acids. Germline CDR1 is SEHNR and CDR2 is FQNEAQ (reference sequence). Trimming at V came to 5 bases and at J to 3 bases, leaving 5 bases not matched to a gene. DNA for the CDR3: TGTGCCAGCAGCCCGGGACTAGCGGGAGCCCACACCGGGGAGCTGTTTTTT. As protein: CASSPGLAGAHTGELFF.

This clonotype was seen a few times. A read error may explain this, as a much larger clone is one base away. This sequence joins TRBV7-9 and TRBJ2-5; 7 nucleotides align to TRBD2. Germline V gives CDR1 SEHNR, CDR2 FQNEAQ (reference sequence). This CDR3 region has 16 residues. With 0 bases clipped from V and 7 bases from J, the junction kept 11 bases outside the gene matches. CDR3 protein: CASSLAGSQTGGTQYF. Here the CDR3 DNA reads TGTGCCAGCAGCTTAGCGGGGAGCCAGACGGGGGGGACCCAGTACTTC.

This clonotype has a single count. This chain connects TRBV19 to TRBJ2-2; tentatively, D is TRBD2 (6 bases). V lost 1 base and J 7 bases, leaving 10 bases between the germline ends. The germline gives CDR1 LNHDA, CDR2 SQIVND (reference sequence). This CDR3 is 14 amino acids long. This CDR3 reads CASSIVGGFGELFF. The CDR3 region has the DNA TGTGCCAGTAGTATAGTAGGAGGGTTCGGGGAGCTGTTTTTT.

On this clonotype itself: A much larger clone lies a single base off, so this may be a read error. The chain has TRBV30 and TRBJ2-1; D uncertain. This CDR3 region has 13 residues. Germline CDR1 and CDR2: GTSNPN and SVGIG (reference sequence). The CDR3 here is CACRALSRNDQFF. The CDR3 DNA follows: TGTGCCTGTCGGGCCCTAAGTAGAAATGACCAGTTCTTC.

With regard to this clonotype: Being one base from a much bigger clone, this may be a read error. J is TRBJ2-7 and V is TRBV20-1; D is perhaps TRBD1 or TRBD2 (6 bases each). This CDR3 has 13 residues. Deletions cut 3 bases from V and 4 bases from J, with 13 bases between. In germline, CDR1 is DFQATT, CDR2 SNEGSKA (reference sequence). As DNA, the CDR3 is TGCAGTGCTAGTCGGTGGGGGGCTTACGAGCAGTACTTC. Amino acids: CSASRWGAYEQYF.

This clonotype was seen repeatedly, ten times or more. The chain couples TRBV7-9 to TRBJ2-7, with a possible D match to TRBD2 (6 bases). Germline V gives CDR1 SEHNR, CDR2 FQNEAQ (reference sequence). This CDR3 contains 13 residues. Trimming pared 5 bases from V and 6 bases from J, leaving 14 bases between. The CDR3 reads CASSLTREVEQYF. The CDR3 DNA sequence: TGTGCCAGCAGCCTAACCAGGGAGGTCGAGCAGTACTTC.

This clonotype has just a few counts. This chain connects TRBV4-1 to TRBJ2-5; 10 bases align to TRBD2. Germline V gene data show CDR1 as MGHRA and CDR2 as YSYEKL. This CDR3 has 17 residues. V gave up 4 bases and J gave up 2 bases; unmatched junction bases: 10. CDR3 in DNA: TGCGCCAGCAGCCCATCGGGCCTAGCGGGGGTACAAGAGACCCAGTACTTC. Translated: CASSPSGLAGVQETQYF.

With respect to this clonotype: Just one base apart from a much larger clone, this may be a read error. CDR3 nucleotides: TGTGCCAGCAGTTACAGGGCGGGAGAGGACCACTACACAGATACGCGGTATTTT. It is translated as CASSYRAGEDHYTDTRYF. This chain uses TRBV6-6 with TRBJ2-3; 7 nucleotides match TRBD2. The germline V gene has CDR1 MNHNY and CDR2 SVGAGI (reference sequence). The CDR3 contains 18 residues.

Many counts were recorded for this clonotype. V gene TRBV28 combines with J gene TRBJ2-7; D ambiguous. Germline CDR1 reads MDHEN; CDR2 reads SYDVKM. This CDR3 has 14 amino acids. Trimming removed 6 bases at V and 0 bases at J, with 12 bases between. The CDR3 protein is CASSISPSSYEQYF. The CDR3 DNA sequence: TGTGCCAGCAGCATTAGTCCAAGCTCCTACGAGCAGTACTTC.

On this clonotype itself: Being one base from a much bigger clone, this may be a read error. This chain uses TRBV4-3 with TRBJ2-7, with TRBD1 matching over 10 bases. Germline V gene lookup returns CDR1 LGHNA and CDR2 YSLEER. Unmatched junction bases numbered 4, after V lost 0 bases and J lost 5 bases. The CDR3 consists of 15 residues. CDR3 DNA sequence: TGCGCCAGCAGCCAAGACGGACAGGGGGACCACGAGCAGTACTTC. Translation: CASSQDGQGDHEQYF.